Sequencing of this TCR beta chain was carried out in a study of T cell responses to AZD1222 COVID-19 vaccine (dated by TCRdb to the early 2020s). Describing the broader study: A total of 233 trial participants underwent TCR sequencing, of whom 200 to 220 had received two doses of AZD1222 and roughly 26 had received two doses of the MenACWY control vaccine. Trial participants were enrolled by age into 18-55, 56-69 and 70-plus year subgroups, with 148, 28 and 57 TCR-sequenced participants respectively.

CDR1 and CDR2 were assigned from the germline V gene (reference sequence) as LNHDA and SQIVND. Inclusive of the bounding cysteine and phenylalanine, the CDR3 is 13 residues long. Of all the DNA, just the CDR3 is kept, 39 bases in frame from base 1. V lost 6 bases and J lost 4 bases; the stretch between them is 12 bases long. The time point tag for this specimen amounts to: about 28 days (+/-7) after the second vaccine dose. AZD1222 recipients with second doses at about 4 weeks or about 12 weeks were pooled, because spike-specific TCR depth and breadth did not differ between schedules. Samples from vaccinated people were obtained from the UK trials COV001 and COV002, which included a single-blind randomized controlled phase 2/3 trial of AZD1222 (ChAdOx1 nCoV-19) in healthy adults. For TCRbeta chain sequencing, PBMC samples from trial participants were taken at day 0 and at day 28 after the second dose.

The paper's findings and limits, for the study overall: Epitopes outside the regions mutated in the B.1.351 and B.1.1.7 variants were reportedly recognized by nearly half of the unique spike-specific TCRs. CD4 TCRs associated with the vaccine covered the entire spike protein, and the dominant responses were in regions 160-218 and 743-854. In the small 56-69-year group, the increase in depth fell short of significance, most likely because of low power. No day 14 peak-response samples were available, so repertoires were characterized only after the peak T cell response. Participants were mostly white British and included more females than males, and it was suggested by the authors that clonal diversity may have been underestimated. Conclusions about previously exposed vaccinees are limited because only five to seven AZD1222 recipients were SARS-CoV-2 seropositive at baseline. After two AZD1222 doses, spike-specific TCR breadth and depth were significantly higher than at day 0 and than in MenACWY recipients.

The CDR3 regions of human TCRbeta chains were subjected to immunosequencing. In the authors' own workflow: TCRs in the repertoires were matched against a reference library of SARS-CoV-2-specific TCRs that had been generated with the MIRA antigen-specificity platform. Breadth was defined as the fraction of unique TCRs that were SARS-CoV-2-associated. Depth was defined as the fraction of total T cells that were SARS-CoV-2-associated. Using the MIRA data, each spike-specific TCR was assigned both to the spike region to which the TCR was reactive and to a CD4 or CD8 class. Log10-transformed breadth and depth values were compared by one-way ANOVA with Sidak's multiple comparisons tests. The table comes from immuneACCESS by way of TCRdb, which keeps in-frame sequences with V and J called. Part of the clones is missing from these tables; in studies checked, under half for an unresolved V gene and the rest for unknown reasons. The D gene and trimming were derived from the DNA, and the V and J assignments and clone size from that table. The sample table lists about 130,000 clones, approximately 88% of them with a count of one. Together, the top ten hold around 5% of the sample.

This clone was seen just once. There is no known antigen for this receptor. One base away there is no much larger clone; base qualities are not given. Recombination connected TRBV19 to TRBJ1-1; perhaps TRBD1 is the D gene, with 6 bases matching. Source: peripheral blood, taken 28 days after the second AZD1222 dose. This clonotype was sampled from an adult who received the AZD1222 COVID-19 vaccine. The DNA reads as follows: TGTGCCAGTAGCGGGGGGCCGTTCACTGAAGCTTTCTTT. Its protein reads: CASSGGPFTEAFF.